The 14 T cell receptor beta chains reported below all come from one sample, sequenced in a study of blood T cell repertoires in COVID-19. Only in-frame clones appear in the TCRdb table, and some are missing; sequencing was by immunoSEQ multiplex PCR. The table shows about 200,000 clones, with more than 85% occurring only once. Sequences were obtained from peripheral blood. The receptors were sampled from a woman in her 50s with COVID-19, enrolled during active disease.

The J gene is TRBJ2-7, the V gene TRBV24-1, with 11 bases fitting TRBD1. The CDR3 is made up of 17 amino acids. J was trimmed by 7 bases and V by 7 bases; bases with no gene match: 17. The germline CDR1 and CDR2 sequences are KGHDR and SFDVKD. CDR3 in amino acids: CATSSGTGGPYRGEQYV. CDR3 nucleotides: TGTGCCACCAGCTCCGGGACAGGGGGTCCCTACCGGGGGGAGCAGTACGTC.

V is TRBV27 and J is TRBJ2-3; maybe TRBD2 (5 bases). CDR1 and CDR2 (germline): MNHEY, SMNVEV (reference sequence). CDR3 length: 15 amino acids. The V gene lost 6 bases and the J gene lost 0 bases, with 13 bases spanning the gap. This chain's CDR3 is CASRSSPLSTDTQYF. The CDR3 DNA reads TGTGCCAGCAGATCTAGCCCCCTAAGCACAGATACGCAGTATTTT.

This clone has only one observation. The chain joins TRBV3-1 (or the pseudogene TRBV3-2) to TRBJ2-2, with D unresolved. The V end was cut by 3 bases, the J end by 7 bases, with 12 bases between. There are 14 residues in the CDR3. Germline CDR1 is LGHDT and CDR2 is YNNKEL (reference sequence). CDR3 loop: CASSQYIQYGELFF. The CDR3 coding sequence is TGTGCCAGCAGCCAGTATATCCAGTACGGGGAGCTGTTTTTT.

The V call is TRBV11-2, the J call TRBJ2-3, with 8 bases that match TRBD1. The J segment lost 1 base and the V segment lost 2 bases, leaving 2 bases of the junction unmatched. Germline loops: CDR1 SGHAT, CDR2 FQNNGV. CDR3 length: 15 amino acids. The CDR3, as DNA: TGTGCCAGCAGCTTACGGGGACAGGGCACAGATACGCAGTATTTT. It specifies CASSLRGQGTDTQYF.

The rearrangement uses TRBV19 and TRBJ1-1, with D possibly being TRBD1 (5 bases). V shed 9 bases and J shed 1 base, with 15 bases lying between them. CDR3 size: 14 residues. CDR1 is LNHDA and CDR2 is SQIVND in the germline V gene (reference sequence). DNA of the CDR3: TGTGCCAGCAGCTCTGGGGGAGGGAACACTGAAGCTTTCTTT. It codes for CASSSGGGNTEAFF. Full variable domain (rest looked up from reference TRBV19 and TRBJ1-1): DGGITQSPKYLFRKEGQNVTLSCEQNLNHDAMYWYRQDPGQGLRLIYYSQIVNDFQKGDIAEGYSVSREKKESFPLTVTSAQKNPTAFYLCASSSGGGNTEAFFGQGTRLTVV.

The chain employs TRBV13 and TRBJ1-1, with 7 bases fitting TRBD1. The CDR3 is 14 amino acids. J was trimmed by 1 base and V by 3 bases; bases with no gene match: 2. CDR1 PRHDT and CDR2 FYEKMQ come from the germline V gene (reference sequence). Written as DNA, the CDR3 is TGTGCCAGCAGCTTGCAGGGGGGGAACACTGAAGCTTTCTTT. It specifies CASSLQGGNTEAFF. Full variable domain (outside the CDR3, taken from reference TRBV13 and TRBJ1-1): AAGVIQSPRHLIKEKRETATLKCYPIPRHDTVYWYQQGPGQDPQFLISFYEKMQSDKGSIPDRFSAQQFSDYHSELNMSSLELGDSALYFCASSLQGGNTEAFFGQGTRLTVV.

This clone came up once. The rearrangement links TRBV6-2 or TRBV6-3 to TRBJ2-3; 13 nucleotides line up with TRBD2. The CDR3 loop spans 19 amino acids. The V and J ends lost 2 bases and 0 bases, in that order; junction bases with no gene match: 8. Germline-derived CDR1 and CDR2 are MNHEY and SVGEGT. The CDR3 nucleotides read TGTGCCAGCAGTTACCCCAGGGGACTAGCGGGGCCTAGCACAGATACGCAGTATTTT. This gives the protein CASSYPRGLAGPSTDTQYF.

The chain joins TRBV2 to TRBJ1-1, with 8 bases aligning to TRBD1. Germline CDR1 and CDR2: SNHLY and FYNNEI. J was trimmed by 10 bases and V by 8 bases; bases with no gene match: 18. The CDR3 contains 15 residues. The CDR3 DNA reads TGTGCCAGCGGACTGAGGGTCGGGACAGGACTGAGAGCTTTCTTT. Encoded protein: CASGLRVGTGLRAFF.

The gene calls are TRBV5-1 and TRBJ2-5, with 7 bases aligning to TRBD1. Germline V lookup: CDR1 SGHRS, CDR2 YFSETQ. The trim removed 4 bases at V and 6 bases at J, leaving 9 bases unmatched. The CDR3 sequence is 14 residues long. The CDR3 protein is CASSPQQGTKTQYF. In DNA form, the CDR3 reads TGCGCCAGCAGCCCTCAACAGGGGACGAAGACCCAGTACTTC.

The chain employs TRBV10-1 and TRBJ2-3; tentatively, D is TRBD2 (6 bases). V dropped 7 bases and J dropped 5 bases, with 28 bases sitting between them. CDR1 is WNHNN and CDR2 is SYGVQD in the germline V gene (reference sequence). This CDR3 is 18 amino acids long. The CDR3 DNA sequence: TGCGCCAGCACATATATGCGGGGAACATCGCCGAGAAGAGATACGCAGTATTTT. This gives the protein CASTYMRGTSPRRDTQYF.

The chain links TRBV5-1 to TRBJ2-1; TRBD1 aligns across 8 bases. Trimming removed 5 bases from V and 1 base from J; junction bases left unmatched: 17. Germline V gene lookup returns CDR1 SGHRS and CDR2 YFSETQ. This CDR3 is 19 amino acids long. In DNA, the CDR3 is TGCGCCAGCAGGGGTGTTATAGCGACAGGGGACTTATCCTACAATGAGCAGTTCTTC. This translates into CASRGVIATGDLSYNEQFF. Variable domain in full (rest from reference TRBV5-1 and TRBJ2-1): KAGVTQTPRYLIKTRGQQVTLSCSPISGHRSVSWYQQTPGQGLQFLFEYFSETQRNKGNFPGRFSGRQFSNSRSEMNVSTLELGDSALYLCASRGVIATGDLSYNEQFFGPGTRLTVL.

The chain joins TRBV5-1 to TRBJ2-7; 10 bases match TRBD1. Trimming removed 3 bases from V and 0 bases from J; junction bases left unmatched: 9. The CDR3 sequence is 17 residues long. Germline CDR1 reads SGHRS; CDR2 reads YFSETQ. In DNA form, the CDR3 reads TGCGCCAGCAGCTGCTCGGGACAGGGGCAGAGCTCCTACGAGCAGTACGTC. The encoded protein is CASSCSGQGQSSYEQYV.

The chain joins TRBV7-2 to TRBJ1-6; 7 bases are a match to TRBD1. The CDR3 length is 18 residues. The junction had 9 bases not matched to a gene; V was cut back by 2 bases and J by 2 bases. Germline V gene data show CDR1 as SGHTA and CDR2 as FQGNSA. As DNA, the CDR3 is TGTGCCAGCAGCTTACGGGCAGGGGGTTCCGCCTATAATTCACCCCTCCACTTT. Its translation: CASSLRAGGSAYNSPLHF.

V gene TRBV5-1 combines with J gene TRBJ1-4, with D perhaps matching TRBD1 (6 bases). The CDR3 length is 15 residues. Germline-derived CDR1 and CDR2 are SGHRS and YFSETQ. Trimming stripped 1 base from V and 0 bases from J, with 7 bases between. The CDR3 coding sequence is TGCGCCAGCAGCTTGCGACAGGCAACTAATGAAAAACTGTTTTTT. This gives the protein CASSLRQATNEKLFF.